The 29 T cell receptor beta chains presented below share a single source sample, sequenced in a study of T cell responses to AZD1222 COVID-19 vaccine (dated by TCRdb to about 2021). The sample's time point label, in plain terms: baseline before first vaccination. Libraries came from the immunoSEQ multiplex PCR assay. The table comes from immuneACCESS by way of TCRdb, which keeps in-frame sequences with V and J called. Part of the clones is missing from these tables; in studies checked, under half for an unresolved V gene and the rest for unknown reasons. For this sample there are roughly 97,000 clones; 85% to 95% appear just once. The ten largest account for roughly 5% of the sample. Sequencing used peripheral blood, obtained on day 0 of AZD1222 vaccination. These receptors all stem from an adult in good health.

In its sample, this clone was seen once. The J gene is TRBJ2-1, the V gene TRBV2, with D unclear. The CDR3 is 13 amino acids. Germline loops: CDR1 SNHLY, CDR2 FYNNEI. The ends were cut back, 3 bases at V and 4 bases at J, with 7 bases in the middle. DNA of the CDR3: TGTGCCAGCAGTGAGGAGTTGTACAATGAGCAGTTCTTC. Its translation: CASSEELYNEQFF.

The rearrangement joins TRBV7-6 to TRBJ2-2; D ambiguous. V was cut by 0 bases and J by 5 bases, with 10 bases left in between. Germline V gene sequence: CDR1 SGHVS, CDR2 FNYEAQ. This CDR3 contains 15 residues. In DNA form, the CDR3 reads TGTGCCAGCAGCTTAGCCCAGCAAGGGACCGGGGAGCTGTTTTTT. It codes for CASSLAQQGTGELFF.

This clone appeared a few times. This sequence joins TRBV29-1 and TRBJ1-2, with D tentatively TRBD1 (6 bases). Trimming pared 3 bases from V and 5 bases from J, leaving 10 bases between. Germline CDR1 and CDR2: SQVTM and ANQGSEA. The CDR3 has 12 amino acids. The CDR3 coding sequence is TGCAGCGTTGATGCTCAGGGGTATGGCTACACCTTC. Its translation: CSVDAQGYGYTF.

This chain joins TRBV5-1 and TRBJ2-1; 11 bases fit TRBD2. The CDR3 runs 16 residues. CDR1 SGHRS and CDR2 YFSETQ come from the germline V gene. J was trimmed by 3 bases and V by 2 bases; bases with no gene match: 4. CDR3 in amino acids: CASSFTSGSGYNEQFF. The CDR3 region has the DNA TGCGCCAGCAGCTTTACTAGCGGGAGTGGCTACAATGAGCAGTTCTTC.

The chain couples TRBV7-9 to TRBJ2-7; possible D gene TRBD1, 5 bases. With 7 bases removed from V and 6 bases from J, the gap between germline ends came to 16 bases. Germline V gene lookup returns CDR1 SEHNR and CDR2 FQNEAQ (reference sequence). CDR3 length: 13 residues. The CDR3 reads CASKGLEGTEQYF. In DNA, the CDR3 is TGTGCCAGCAAGGGGCTAGAAGGTACCGAGCAGTACTTC. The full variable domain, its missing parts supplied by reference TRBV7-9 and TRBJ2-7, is DTGVSQNPRHKITKRGQNVTFRCDPISEHNRLYWYRQTLGQGPEFLTYFQNEAQLEKSRLLSDRFSAERPKGSFSTLEIQRTEQGDSAMYLCASKGLEGTEQYFGPGTRLTVT.

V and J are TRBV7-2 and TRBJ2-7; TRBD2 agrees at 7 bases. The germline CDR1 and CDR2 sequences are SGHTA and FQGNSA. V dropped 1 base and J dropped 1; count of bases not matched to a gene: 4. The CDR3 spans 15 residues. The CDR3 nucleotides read TGTGCCAGCAGCTTAGGGCGGGAGTTATCCTACGAGCAGTACTTC. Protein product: CASSLGRELSYEQYF.

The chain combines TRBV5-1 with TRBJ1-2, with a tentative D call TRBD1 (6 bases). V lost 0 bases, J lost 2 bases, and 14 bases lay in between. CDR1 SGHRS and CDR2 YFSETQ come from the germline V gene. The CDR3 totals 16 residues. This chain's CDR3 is CASSLGQARSNYGYTF. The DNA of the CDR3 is TGCGCCAGCAGCTTGGGACAGGCAAGATCCAACTATGGCTACACCTTC.

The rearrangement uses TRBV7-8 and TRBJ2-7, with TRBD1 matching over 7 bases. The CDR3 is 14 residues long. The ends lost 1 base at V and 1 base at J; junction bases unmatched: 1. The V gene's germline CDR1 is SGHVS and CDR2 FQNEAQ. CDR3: CASSLDRGSYEQYF. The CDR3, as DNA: TGTGCCAGCAGCTTAGACAGGGGTTCCTACGAGCAGTACTTC.

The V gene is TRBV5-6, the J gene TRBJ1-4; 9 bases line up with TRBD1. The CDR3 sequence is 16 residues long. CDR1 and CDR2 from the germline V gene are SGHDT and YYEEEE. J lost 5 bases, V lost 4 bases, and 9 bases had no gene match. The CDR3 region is CASSRWGTGTNEKLFF. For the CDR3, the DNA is TGTGCCAGCAGCCGCTGGGGGACAGGGACGAATGAAAAACTGTTTTTT.

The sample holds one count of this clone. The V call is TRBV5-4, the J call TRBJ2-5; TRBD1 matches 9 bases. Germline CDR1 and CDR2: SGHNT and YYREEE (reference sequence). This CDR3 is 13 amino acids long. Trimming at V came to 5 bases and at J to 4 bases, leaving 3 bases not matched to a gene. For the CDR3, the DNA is TGTGCCAGCAGTGGGACAGGGTTAGAGACCCAGTACTTC. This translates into CASSGTGLETQYF.

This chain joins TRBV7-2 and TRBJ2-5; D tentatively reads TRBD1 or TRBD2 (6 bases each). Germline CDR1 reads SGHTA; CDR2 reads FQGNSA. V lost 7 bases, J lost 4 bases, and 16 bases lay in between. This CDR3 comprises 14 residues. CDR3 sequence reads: CASTRLGGPETQYF. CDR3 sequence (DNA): TGTGCCAGCACTCGTCTCGGGGGCCCAGAGACCCAGTACTTC.

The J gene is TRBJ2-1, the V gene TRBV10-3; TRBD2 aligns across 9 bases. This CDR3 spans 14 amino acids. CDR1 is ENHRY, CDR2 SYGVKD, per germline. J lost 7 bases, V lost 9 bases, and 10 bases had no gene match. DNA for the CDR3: TGTGCCATTGAGGGGGGTAGCGGGGGTAATGAGCAGTTCTTC. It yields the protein CAIEGGSGGNEQFF.

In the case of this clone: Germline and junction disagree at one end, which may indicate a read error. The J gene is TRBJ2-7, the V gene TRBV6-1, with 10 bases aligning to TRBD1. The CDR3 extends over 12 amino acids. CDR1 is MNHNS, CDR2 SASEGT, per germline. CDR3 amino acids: CASSEAGQGDLF. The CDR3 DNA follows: TGTGCCAGCAGTGAAGCTGGACAGGGGGACCTCTTC.

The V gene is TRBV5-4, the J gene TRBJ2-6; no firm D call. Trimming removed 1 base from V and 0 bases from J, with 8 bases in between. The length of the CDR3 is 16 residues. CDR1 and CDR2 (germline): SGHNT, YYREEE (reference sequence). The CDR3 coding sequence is TGTGCCAGCAGCTTGAAAGGTATCTCTGGGGCCAACGTCCTGACTTTC. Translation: CASSLKGISGANVLTF.

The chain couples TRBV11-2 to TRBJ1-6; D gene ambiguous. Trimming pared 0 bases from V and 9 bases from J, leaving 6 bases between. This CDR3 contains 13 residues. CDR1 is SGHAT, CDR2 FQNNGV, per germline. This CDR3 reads CASSLDLGSPLHF. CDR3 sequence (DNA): TGTGCCAGCAGCTTAGATTTAGGTTCACCCCTCCACTTT.

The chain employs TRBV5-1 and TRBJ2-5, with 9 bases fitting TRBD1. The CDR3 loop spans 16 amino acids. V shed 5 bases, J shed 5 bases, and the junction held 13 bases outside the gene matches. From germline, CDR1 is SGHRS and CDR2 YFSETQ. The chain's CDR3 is CASSSIKTGGWETQYF. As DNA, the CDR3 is TGCGCCAGCAGTTCAATAAAGACAGGGGGTTGGGAGACCCAGTACTTC.

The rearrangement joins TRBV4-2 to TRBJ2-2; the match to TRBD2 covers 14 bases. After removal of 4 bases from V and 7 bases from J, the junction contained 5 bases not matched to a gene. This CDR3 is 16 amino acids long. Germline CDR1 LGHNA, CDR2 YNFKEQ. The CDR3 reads CASSPGLAGGRGELFF. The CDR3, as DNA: TGTGCCAGCAGCCCTGGACTAGCGGGAGGACGCGGGGAGCTGTTTTTT.

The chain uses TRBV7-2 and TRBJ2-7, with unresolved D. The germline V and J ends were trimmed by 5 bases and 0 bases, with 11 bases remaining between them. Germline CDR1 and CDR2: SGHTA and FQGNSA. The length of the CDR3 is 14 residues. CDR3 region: CASSLDLPSYEQYF. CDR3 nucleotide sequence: TGTGCCAGCAGCCTTGACTTGCCCTCCTACGAGCAGTACTTC.

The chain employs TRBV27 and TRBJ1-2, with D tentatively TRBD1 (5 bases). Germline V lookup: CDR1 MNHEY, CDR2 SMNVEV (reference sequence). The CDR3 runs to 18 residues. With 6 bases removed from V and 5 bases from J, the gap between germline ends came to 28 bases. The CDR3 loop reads CASRTNLGTHRSGYGYTF. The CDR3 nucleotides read TGTGCCAGCAGGACGAACCTCGGGACGCACCGGAGCGGGTATGGCTACACCTTC.

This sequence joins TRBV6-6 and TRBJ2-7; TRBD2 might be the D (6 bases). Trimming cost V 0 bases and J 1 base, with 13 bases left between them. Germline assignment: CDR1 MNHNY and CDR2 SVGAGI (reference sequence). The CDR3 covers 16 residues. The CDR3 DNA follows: TGTGCCAGCAGTTACTCCCGGGTAGCGGAGTCCTACGAGCAGTACTTC. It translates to CASSYSRVAESYEQYF.

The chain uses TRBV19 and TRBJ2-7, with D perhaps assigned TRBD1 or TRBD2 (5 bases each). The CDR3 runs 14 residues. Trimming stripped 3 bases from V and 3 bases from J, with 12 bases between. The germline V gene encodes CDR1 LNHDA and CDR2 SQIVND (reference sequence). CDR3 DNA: TGTGCCAGTAGTATGAGGGGCCAGAGCTACGAGCAGTACTTC. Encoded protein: CASSMRGQSYEQYF. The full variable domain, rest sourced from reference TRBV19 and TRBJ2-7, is DGGITQSPKYLFRKEGQNVTLSCEQNLNHDAMYWYRQDPGQGLRLIYYSQIVNDFQKGDIAEGYSVSREKKESFPLTVTSAQKNPTAFYLCASSMRGQSYEQYFGPGTRLTVT.

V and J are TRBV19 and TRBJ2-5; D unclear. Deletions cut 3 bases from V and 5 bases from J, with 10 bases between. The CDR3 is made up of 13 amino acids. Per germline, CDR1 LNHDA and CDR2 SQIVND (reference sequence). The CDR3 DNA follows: TGTGCCAGTAGTATCTTACCTTGGGAGACCCAGTACTTC. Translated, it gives CASSILPWETQYF.

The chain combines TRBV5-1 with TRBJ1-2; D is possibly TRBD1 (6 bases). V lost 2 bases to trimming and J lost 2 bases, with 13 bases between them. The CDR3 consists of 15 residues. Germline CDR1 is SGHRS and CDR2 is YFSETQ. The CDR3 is CASSFQTGQNYGYTF. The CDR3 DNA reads TGCGCCAGCAGCTTCCAAACCGGACAGAACTATGGCTACACCTTC.

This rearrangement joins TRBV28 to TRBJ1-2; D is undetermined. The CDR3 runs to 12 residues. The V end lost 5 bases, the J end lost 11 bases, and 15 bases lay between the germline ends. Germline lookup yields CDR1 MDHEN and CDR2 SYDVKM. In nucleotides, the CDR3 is TGTGCCAGCAGTCCCCTGGATTTGGCTTACACCTTC. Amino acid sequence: CASSPLDLAYTF.

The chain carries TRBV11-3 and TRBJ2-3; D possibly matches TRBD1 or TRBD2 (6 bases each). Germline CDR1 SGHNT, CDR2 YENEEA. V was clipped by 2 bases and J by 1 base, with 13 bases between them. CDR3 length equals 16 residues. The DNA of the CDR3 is TGTGCCAGCAGCTTATGGGGGGCTGAGGGCACAGATACGCAGTATTTT. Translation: CASSLWGAEGTDTQYF.

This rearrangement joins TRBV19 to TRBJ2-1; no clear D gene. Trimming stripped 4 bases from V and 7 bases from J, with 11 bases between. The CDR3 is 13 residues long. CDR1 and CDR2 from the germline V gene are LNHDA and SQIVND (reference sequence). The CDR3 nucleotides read TGTGCCAGTAGTACTTACTCTCGGAATGAGCAGTTCTTC. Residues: CASSTYSRNEQFF. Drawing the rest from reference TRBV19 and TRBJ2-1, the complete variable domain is DGGITQSPKYLFRKEGQNVTLSCEQNLNHDAMYWYRQDPGQGLRLIYYSQIVNDFQKGDIAEGYSVSREKKESFPLTVTSAQKNPTAFYLCASSTYSRNEQFFGPGTRLTVL.

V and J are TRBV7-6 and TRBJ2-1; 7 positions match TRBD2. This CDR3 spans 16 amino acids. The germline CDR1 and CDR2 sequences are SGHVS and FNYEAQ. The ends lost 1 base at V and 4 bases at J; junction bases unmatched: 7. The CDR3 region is CASSLGGGGLYNEQFF. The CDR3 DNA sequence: TGTGCCAGCAGCTTAGGAGGCGGGGGACTTTACAATGAGCAGTTCTTC.

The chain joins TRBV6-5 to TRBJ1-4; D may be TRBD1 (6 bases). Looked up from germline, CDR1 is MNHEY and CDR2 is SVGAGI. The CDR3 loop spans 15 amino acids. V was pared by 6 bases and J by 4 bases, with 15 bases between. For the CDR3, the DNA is TGTGCCAGCAGACTACGTGTAGGGGGTAATGAAAAACTGTTTTTT. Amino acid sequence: CASRLRVGGNEKLFF.

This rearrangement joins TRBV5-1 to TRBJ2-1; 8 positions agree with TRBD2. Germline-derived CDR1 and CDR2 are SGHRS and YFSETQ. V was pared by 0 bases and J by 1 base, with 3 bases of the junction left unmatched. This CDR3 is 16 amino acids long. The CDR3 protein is CASSLGGGRSYNEQFF. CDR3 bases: TGCGCCAGCAGCTTGGGTGGCGGGAGGTCCTACAATGAGCAGTTCTTC.